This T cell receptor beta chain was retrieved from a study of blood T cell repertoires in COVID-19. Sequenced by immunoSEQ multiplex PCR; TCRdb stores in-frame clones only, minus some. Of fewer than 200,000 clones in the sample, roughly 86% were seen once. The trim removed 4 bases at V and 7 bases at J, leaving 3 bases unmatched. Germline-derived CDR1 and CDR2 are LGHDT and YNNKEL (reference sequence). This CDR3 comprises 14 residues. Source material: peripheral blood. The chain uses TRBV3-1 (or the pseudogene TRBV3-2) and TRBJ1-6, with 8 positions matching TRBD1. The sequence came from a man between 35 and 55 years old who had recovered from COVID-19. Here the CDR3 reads CASSLRQGNSPLHF. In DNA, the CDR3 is TGTGCCAGCAGCCTACGACAGGGGAATTCACCCCTCCACTTT.